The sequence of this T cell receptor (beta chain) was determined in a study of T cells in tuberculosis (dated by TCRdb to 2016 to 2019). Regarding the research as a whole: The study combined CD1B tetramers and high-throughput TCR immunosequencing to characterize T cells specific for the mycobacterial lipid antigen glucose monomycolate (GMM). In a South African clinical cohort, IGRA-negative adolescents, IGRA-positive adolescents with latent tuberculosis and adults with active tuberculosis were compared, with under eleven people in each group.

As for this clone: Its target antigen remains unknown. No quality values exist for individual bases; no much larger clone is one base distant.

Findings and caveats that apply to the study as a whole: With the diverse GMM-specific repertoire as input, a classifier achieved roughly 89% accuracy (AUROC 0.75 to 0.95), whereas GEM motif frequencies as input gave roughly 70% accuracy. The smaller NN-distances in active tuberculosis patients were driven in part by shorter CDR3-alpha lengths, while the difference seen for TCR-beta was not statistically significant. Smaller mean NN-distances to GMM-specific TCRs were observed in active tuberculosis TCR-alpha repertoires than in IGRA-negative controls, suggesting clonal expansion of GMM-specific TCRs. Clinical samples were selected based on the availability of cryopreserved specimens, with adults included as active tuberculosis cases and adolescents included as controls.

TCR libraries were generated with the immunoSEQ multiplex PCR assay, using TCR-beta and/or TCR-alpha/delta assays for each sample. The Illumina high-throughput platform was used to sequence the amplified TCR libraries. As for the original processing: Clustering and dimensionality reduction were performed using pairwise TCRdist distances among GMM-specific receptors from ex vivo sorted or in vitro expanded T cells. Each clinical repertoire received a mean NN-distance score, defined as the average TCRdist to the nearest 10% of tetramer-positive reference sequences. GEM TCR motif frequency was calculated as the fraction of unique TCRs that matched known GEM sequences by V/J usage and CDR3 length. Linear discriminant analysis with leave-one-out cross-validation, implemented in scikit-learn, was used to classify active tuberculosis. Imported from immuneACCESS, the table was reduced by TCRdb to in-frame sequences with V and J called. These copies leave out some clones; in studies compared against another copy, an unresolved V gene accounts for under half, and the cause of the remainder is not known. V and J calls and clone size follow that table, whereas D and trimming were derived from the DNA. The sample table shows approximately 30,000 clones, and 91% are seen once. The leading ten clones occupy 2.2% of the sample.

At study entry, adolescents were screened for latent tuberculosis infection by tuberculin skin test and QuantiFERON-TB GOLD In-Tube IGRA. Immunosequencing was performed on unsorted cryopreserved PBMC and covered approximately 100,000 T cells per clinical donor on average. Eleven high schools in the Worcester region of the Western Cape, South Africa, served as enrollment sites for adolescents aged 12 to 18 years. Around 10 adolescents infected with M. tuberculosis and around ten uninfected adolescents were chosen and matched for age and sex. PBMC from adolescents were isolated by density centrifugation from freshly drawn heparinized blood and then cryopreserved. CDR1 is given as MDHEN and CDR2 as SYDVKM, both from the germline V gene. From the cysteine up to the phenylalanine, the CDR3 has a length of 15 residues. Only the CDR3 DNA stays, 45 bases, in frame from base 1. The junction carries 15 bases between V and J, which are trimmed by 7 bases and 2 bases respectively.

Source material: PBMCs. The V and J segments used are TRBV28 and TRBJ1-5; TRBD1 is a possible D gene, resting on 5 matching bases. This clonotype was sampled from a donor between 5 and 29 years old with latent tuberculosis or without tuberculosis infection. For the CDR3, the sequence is CASIKWGGGNQPQHF. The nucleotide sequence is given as TGTGCCAGCATCAAGTGGGGGGGTGGCAATCAGCCCCAGCATTTT.